This passage covers 16 T cell receptor beta chains from one sample sequenced in a study of control samples from healthy donors and cancer patients. Some clones are missing from TCRdb's copy, which holds only in-frame ones; the method was immunoSEQ multiplex PCR. The table records 90,000 to 100,000 clones, less than 85% of them present only once. The sequenced sample was PBMCs. The receptors derive from a man aged 70 or older with lung cancer.

V and J are TRBV19 and TRBJ2-1, with no clear D. Trimming pared 3 bases from V and 2 bases from J, leaving 8 bases between. The CDR3 totals 14 residues. CDR1 and CDR2 (germline): LNHDA, SQIVND (reference sequence). DNA for the CDR3: TGTGCCAGTAGTATTACTGGGACCTACAATGAGCAGTTCTTC. This sequence encodes CASSITGTYNEQFF. Together with reference TRBV19 and TRBJ2-1, the CDR3 gives the full variable domain: DGGITQSPKYLFRKEGQNVTLSCEQNLNHDAMYWYRQDPGQGLRLIYYSQIVNDFQKGDIAEGYSVSREKKESFPLTVTSAQKNPTAFYLCASSITGTYNEQFFGPGTRLTVL.

The gene calls are TRBV6-5 and TRBJ2-7, with 7 nucleotides matching TRBD2. The CDR3 spans 14 residues. Germline CDR1 is MNHEY and CDR2 is SVGAGI. J was trimmed by 0 bases and V by 4 bases; bases with no gene match: 3. This CDR3 is CASSSRGTSYEQYF. For the CDR3, the DNA is TGTGCCAGCAGTTCGCGGGGGACCTCCTACGAGCAGTACTTC.

The rearrangement links TRBV7-7 to TRBJ2-3; D not certain. The CDR3 consists of 14 residues. V lost 2 bases and J 4 bases, leaving 10 bases between the germline ends. Germline CDR1 SSHAT, CDR2 FNYEAQ (reference sequence). The CDR3 nucleotides are TGTGCCAGCAGCTTAATGGGGTTATCAGATACGCAGTATTTT. This encodes CASSLMGLSDTQYF.

V is TRBV5-1 and J is TRBJ2-5, with 10 bases that match TRBD2. The ends lost 0 bases at V and 1 base at J; junction bases unmatched: 6. Germline V gene lookup returns CDR1 SGHRS and CDR2 YFSETQ. The CDR3 length is 17 residues. CDR3 DNA sequence: TGCGCCAGCAGCTTGGAGGGTAGCGGGGGGCCCCAAGAGACCCAGTACTTC. Residues: CASSLEGSGGPQETQYF.

This chain uses TRBV21-1 with TRBJ1-2; no check of the table's D call, TRBD1, against the DNA was made. TRBV21-1 is noted as a pseudogene. This CDR3 comprises 17 residues. The CDR3: CASSKAGQGARRYGYTF. The CDR3, as DNA: TGTGCCAGCAGCAAGGCCGGACAGGGGGCAAGGAGATATGGCTACACCTTC.

The chain carries TRBV2 and TRBJ1-2; 8 bases match TRBD1. Trimming cost V 5 bases and J 8 bases; bases outside gene matches: 13. Germline values: CDR1 SNHLY, CDR2 FYNNEI. The CDR3 totals 15 residues. In DNA, the CDR3 is TGTGCCAGCAGTACAGGACAGGGATCCTCGGGAGGCTACACCTTC. Translation gives CASSTGQGSSGGYTF.

V is TRBV7-8 and J is TRBJ1-2; perhaps TRBD1 as D (5 bases). From germline, CDR1 is SGHVS and CDR2 FQNEAQ. The CDR3 loop spans 13 amino acids. Trimming left V 4 bases short and J 6 bases short, with 12 bases between. DNA for the CDR3: TGTGCCAGCAGCTCCGACAGAGCCCATGGCTACACCTTC. It specifies CASSSDRAHGYTF.

As for this clone: Other DNA sequences from this sample encode an identical CDR3 as well. The rearrangement links TRBV9 to TRBJ2-7, with TRBD1 identical over 7 bases. In germline, CDR1 is SGDLS, CDR2 YYNGEE. With V trimmed by 3 bases and J by 2 bases, 2 bases remained unmatched. This CDR3 spans 13 amino acids. CDR3: CASSGQGAYEQYF. The CDR3, as DNA: TGTGCCAGCAGCGGACAGGGCGCCTACGAGCAGTACTTC.

The chain links TRBV5-6 to TRBJ1-2; the match to TRBD1 covers 8 bases. In germline, CDR1 is SGHDT, CDR2 YYEEEE. V trimming: 0 bases; J trimming: 2 bases; junction bases outside the gene matches: 0. This CDR3 contains 14 residues. DNA for the CDR3: TGTGCCAGCAGCTTGGGGGACAGGAACTATGGCTACACCTTC. This translates into CASSLGDRNYGYTF. Filled out from reference TRBV5-6 and TRBJ1-2, the complete variable domain reads DAGVTQSPTHLIKTRGQQVTLRCSPKSGHDTVSWYQQALGQGPQFIFQYYEEEERQRGNFPDRFSGHQFPNYSSELNVNALLLGDSALYLCASSLGDRNYGYTFGSGTRLTVV.

The genes are TRBV7-8 and TRBJ2-5, with a possible D match to TRBD1 (6 bases). Germline lookup yields CDR1 SGHVS and CDR2 FQNEAQ. The CDR3 totals 15 residues. Trimming removed 6 bases at V and 0 bases at J, with 14 bases between. CDR3 in DNA: TGTGCCAGCAGGGAGGTGGGGGCTCACCAAGAGACCCAGTACTTC. It is translated as CASREVGAHQETQYF.

V and J are TRBV5-5 and TRBJ2-5; 9 bases map to TRBD1. V lost 0 bases and J lost 5; bases outside the gene matches: 5. This CDR3 contains 15 residues. Looked up from germline, CDR1 is SGHKS and CDR2 is YYEKEE (reference sequence). DNA for the CDR3: TGTGCCAGCAGCTTGGTGGGACAGGGTGGGGAGACCCAGTACTTC. It translates to CASSLVGQGGETQYF.

The CDR3 here is CASSFSGQGASQPQHF. The CDR3 nucleotides read TGTGCCAGCAGCTTCTCCGGACAGGGGGCGAGTCAGCCCCAGCATTTT. The chain recombines TRBV7-8 with TRBJ1-5, with 11 bases lining up with TRBD1. The germline CDR1 and CDR2 sequences are SGHVS and FQNEAQ. Trimming took 3 bases from V and 6 from J; bases not matched to a gene: 7. The CDR3 is 16 amino acids.

For this clone: The sample holds other DNA sequences that translate to the same CDR3. The chain joins TRBV11-3 to TRBJ2-3, with D perhaps TRBD1 or TRBD2 (6 bases each). The ends were cut back, 0 bases at V and 4 bases at J, with 11 bases in the middle. Germline V lookup: CDR1 SGHNT, CDR2 YENEEA. This CDR3 region has 15 residues. The CDR3 here is CASSLEGGGADTQYF. Here the CDR3 DNA reads TGTGCCAGCAGCTTAGAAGGGGGAGGCGCAGATACGCAGTATTTT.

This clone was seen a handful of times. The chain employs TRBV11-2 and TRBJ1-2, with D perhaps matching TRBD1 (6 bases). This CDR3 is built from 15 residues. Germline V gene lookup returns CDR1 SGHAT and CDR2 FQNNGV. V was clipped by 3 bases and J by 2 bases, with 13 bases between them. The chain's CDR3 is CASSLAPGGNYGYTF. The CDR3 DNA follows: TGTGCCAGCAGCTTGGCCCCCGGGGGCAACTATGGCTACACCTTC.

CDR3 region: CASSLRGQGAYEQFF. In nucleotides, the CDR3 is TGTGCCAGCTCACTACGGGGACAGGGGGCATATGAGCAGTTCTTC. This sequence joins TRBV18 and TRBJ2-1, with 12 bases aligning to TRBD1. In germline, CDR1 is KGHSH, CDR2 LQKENI. The ends lost 4 bases at V and 8 bases at J; junction bases unmatched: 6. CDR3 length: 15 residues.

The rearrangement uses TRBV15 and TRBJ1-1, with D hard to call. Between the trimmed V and J ends, which lost 0 bases and 2 bases, there was a span of 10 bases. The CDR3 is 15 residues long. Germline-derived CDR1 and CDR2 are LNHNV and YYDKDF (reference sequence). The DNA of the CDR3 is TGTGCCACCAGCAGAGATCCCCAGGATAACACTGAAGCTTTCTTT. Translating gives CATSRDPQDNTEAFF.